One sample yielded the 2 T cell receptor beta chains listed below, sequenced in a study of blood T cell repertoires in COVID-19. Only in-frame clones appear in the TCRdb table, and some are missing; sequencing was by immunoSEQ multiplex PCR. The table shows about 180,000 clones, with more than 75% occurring only once. Sequenced input: peripheral blood. The receptors originated from a man aged 40-49 years with active or convalescent COVID-19.

CDR3 loop: CASSSGLRLRTEAFF. The CDR3 DNA reads as TGTGCCAGCAGCTCGGGACTGCGATTAAGGACTGAAGCTTTCTTT. This chain links TRBV5-4 with TRBJ1-1; weak D call: TRBD1 (5 bases). CDR1 is SGHNT, CDR2 YYREEE, per germline (reference sequence). V was trimmed by 3 bases and J by 5 bases, leaving 17 bases between them. The CDR3 covers 15 residues.

V and J are TRBV7-8 and TRBJ1-5; TRBD1 agrees at 7 bases. CDR3 length equals 14 residues. Germline CDR1 SGHVS, CDR2 FQNEAQ. J was trimmed by 7 bases and V by 3 bases; bases with no gene match: 6. The CDR3 DNA reads as TGTGCCAGCAGCTTTAACGGGGGACAGCAGCCCCAGCATTTT. It yields the protein CASSFNGGQQPQHF.